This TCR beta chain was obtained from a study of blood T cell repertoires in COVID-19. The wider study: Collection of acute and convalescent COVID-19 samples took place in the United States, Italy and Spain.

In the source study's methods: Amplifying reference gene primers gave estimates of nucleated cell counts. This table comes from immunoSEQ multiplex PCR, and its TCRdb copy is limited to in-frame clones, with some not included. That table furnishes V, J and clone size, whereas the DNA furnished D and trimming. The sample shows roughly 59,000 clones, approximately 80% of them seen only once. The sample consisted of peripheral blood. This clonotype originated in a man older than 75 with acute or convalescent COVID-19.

CDR3 loop: CASSPGGANTEAFF. The CDR3 coding sequence is TGTGCCAGCAGCCCCGGGGGGGCAAACACTGAAGCTTTCTTT. V and J are TRBV7-9 and TRBJ1-1; possibly TRBD1 for D (6 bases). The germline gives CDR1 SEHNR, CDR2 FQNEAQ (reference sequence). CDR3 length equals 14 residues. The V gene lost 5 bases and the J gene lost 2 bases, with 12 bases spanning the gap.